One sample yielded the 20 T cell receptor beta chains listed below, sequenced in a study of blood T cell repertoires in COVID-19. This table comes from immunoSEQ multiplex PCR, and its TCRdb copy is limited to in-frame clones, with some not included. The table lists about 130,000 clones, 78% of them singletons. Sequencing was performed on peripheral blood. The receptor set was obtained from a man aged 60 to 69 who had recovered from COVID-19.

J is TRBJ1-2 and V is TRBV19; TRBD1 agrees at 9 bases. CDR1 is LNHDA, CDR2 SQIVND, per germline (reference sequence). This CDR3 has 18 residues. J gave up 0 bases and V 5 bases, and 13 bases lay outside the gene matches. CDR3 region: CASSAYTGTGTANYGYTF. In nucleotides, the CDR3 is TGTGCCAGTAGTGCCTACACCGGGACAGGGACAGCTAACTATGGCTACACCTTC.

The rearrangement links TRBV3-1 (or the pseudogene TRBV3-2) to TRBJ2-6; 12 bases align to TRBD2. Trimming removed 4 bases from V and 2 bases from J; junction bases left unmatched: 3. This CDR3 contains 17 residues. Germline V gene sequence: CDR1 LGHDT, CDR2 YNNKEL (reference sequence). CDR3 amino acids: CASSPSGGVAGANVLTF. Here the CDR3 DNA reads TGTGCCAGCAGCCCTAGCGGGGGGGTAGCTGGGGCCAACGTCCTGACTTTC.

The chain has TRBV4-1 and TRBJ1-4, with 7 positions matching TRBD1. This CDR3 comprises 15 residues. V trimming: 5 bases; J trimming: 0 bases; junction bases outside the gene matches: 3. Germline values: CDR1 MGHRA, CDR2 YSYEKL. CDR3 sequence (DNA): TGCGCCAGCAGCATTACAGGGGCAACTAATGAAAAACTGTTTTTT. Translated, it gives CASSITGATNEKLFF.

This chain links TRBV6-2 or TRBV6-3 with TRBJ2-7, with TRBD2 matching over 7 bases. This CDR3 has 14 residues. Germline CDR1 MNHEY, CDR2 SVGEGT. V was clipped by 6 bases and J by 4 bases; unmatched bases: 9. The CDR3 DNA reads as TGTGCCAGCAGCAGACTAGCTAAACCGTACGAGCAGTACTTC. This gives the protein CASSRLAKPYEQYF.

The rearrangement links TRBV5-8 to TRBJ1-4, with a tentative D call TRBD1 (6 bases). The CDR3 is 17 amino acids. Germline CDR1 SGHTS, CDR2 YDEGEE. Trimming stripped 0 bases from V and 3 bases from J, with 15 bases between. The CDR3 spells CASSLGLRGLANEKLFF. The DNA for the CDR3 is TGTGCCAGCAGCTTGGGTCTCAGGGGTCTGGCTAATGAAAAACTGTTTTTT.

The genes are TRBV6-6 and TRBJ2-7; a possible D gene is TRBD1 (5 bases). This CDR3 has 12 residues. Germline CDR1 and CDR2: MNHNY and SVGAGI (reference sequence). V was trimmed by 6 bases and J by 4 bases, leaving 10 bases between them. In DNA form, the CDR3 reads TGTGCCAGCAGACAAGACAGATACGAGCAGTACTTC. Its protein product is CASRQDRYEQYF.

CDR3 bases: TGTGCCAGCAGCCCCACAGGGGATACTGAAGCTTTCTTT. Amino acids: CASSPTGDTEAFF. The chain carries TRBV7-3 and TRBJ1-1, with 7 nucleotides matching TRBD1. The V segment lost 5 bases and the J segment 5 bases; nucleotides outside the gene matches: 5. CDR3 size: 13 residues. Per germline, CDR1 SGHTA and CDR2 FQGTGA.

In DNA, the CDR3 is TGTGCCAGCAGCTCCGACAGGGGGCATGACACCGGGGAGCTGTTTTTT. Translation gives CASSSDRGHDTGELFF. The J gene is TRBJ2-2, the V gene TRBV21-1; the listed D gene, TRBD1, was not tested against the DNA. TRBV21-1 is noted as a pseudogene. The CDR3 sequence is 16 residues long.

The gene calls are TRBV19 and TRBJ1-1; possibly TRBD1 for D (5 bases). In germline, CDR1 is LNHDA, CDR2 SQIVND (reference sequence). V was pared by 8 bases and J by 1 base, with 8 bases between. This CDR3 is 12 amino acids long. Written as DNA, the CDR3 is TGTGCCAGTCGACAGCCGAACACTGAAGCTTTCTTT. Translation: CASRQPNTEAFF.

The chain carries TRBV12-5 and TRBJ2-3, with TRBD1 matching 11 bases. V shed 0 bases and J 5 bases; nucleotides not matched to a gene: 10. The CDR3 consists of 18 residues. Germline CDR1 and CDR2: LGHNT and FRNRAP. CDR3 coding DNA: TGTGCTAGTGGTTTGGTATCCTCCGGGACAGGGGGTGTAGATACGCAGTATTTT. Its translation is CASGLVSSGTGGVDTQYF. Supplemented by reference TRBV12-5 and TRBJ2-3, the full variable domain reads DARVTQTPRHKVTEMGQEVTMRCQPILGHNTVFWYRQTMMQGLELLAYFRNRAPLDDSGMPKDRFSAEMPDATLATLKIQPSEPRDSAVYFCASGLVSSGTGGVDTQYFGPGTRLTVL.

The chain employs TRBV6-5 and TRBJ2-6, with D uncertain. Germline values: CDR1 MNHEY, CDR2 SVGAGI. The CDR3 spans 14 residues. V dropped 6 bases and J dropped 1 base, with 7 bases sitting between them. The CDR3 DNA follows: TGTGCCAGCAGGGCATATTCTGGGGCCAACGTCCTGACTTTC. This gives the protein CASRAYSGANVLTF.

V gene TRBV28 combines with J gene TRBJ2-1; TRBD1 matches at 8 bases. With V trimmed by 5 bases and J by 8 bases, 20 bases remained unmatched. Germline loops: CDR1 MDHEN, CDR2 SYDVKM. CDR3 length equals 18 residues. The CDR3 DNA reads as TGTGCCAGCAGTCCAGCCCGGACAGGGACCCCCACCTGGGATGAGCAGTTCTTC. It translates to CASSPARTGTPTWDEQFF.

The J gene is TRBJ1-2, the V gene TRBV3-1 (or the pseudogene TRBV3-2), with D uncertain. Trimming pared 4 bases from V and 4 bases from J, leaving 10 bases between. The CDR3 covers 13 residues. The germline CDR1 and CDR2 sequences are LGHDT and YNNKEL (reference sequence). The DNA for the CDR3 is TGTGCCAGCAGCCCCGCAAACGGCTATGGCTACACCTTC. This codes for CASSPANGYGYTF.

In this sample, this clone turned up a few times. The V gene is TRBV28, the J gene TRBJ1-2, with D possibly being TRBD1 (5 bases). The CDR3 totals 14 residues. CDR1 is MDHEN and CDR2 is SYDVKM in the germline V gene. V gave up 7 bases and J gave up 6 bases, with 18 bases separating them. CDR3 nucleotide sequence: TGTGCCAGCACTATCCTTGGAGGGGAGAATGGCTACACCTTC. Residues: CASTILGGENGYTF.

The rearrangement uses TRBV5-4 and TRBJ2-3; 10 bases are shared with TRBD2. The CDR3 has 13 residues. Losses at the gene ends were 8 bases for V and 3 bases for J; bases not matched to a gene: 3. Germline lookup yields CDR1 SGHNT and CDR2 YYREEE (reference sequence). The CDR3 protein is CASTSGVTDTQYF. The CDR3, as DNA: TGTGCCAGTACTAGCGGGGTGACAGATACGCAGTATTTT. The full variable domain, with the rest looked up from reference TRBV5-4 and TRBJ2-3, is ETGVTQSPTHLIKTRGQQVTLRCSSQSGHNTVSWYQQALGQGPQFIFQYYREEENGRGNFPPRFSGLQFPNYSSELNVNALELDDSALYLCASTSGVTDTQYFGPGTRLTVL.

The chain joins TRBV20-1 to TRBJ2-7; no reliable D call. The V gene's germline CDR1 is DFQATT and CDR2 SNEGSKA (reference sequence). This CDR3 is 10 amino acids long. Trimming removed 7 bases at V and 2 bases at J, with 6 bases between. CDR3 sequence reads: CSVLAYEQYF. The DNA of the CDR3 is TGCAGTGTTCTCGCCTACGAGCAGTACTTC.

This rearrangement joins TRBV7-8 to TRBJ2-3, with 8 bases identical to TRBD1. The germline V gene encodes CDR1 SGHVS and CDR2 FQNEAQ. V lost 2 bases, J lost 3 bases, and 7 bases stayed unmatched. The CDR3 runs 16 residues. The CDR3: CASSLLRGRDTDTQYF. Written as DNA, the CDR3 is TGTGCCAGCAGCTTACTCAGGGGGCGAGATACAGATACGCAGTATTTT.

Concerning this clone: One junction end disagrees with the germline gene, perhaps due to a read error. The chain links TRBV7-7 to TRBJ2-5; 9 positions agree with TRBD1. Germline V gene sequence: CDR1 SSHAT, CDR2 FNYEAQ (reference sequence). CDR3 length: 15 residues. In DNA form, the CDR3 reads TGTGCTAGCAGCCCCCAGGACAGGGGAAAAGAGACCCAGTACTTC. This codes for CASSPQDRGKETQYF.

Only one count was recorded for this clone. The chain links TRBV28 to TRBJ1-2; D is ambiguous. The germline V gene encodes CDR1 MDHEN and CDR2 SYDVKM. V lost 7 bases and J lost 7, with 19 bases in between. The CDR3 has 14 amino acids. CDR3 in DNA: TGTGCCAGCACCCTTTATCTGGGCGATGTTGGCTACACCTTC. Amino acid sequence: CASTLYLGDVGYTF.

The chain joins TRBV18 to TRBJ1-2, with D maybe TRBD1 (5 bases). This CDR3 region has 13 residues. V was cut by 3 bases and J by 6 bases, with 11 bases left in between. Germline assignment: CDR1 KGHSH and CDR2 LQKENI. This CDR3 is CASSPTVQDGYTF. In nucleotides, the CDR3 is TGTGCCAGCTCACCGACAGTTCAGGATGGCTACACCTTC.